Each of the 21 T cell receptor beta chains below was sequenced from the same sample in a study of blood T cell repertoires in COVID-19. Clones were sequenced by immunoSEQ multiplex PCR, and TCRdb holds only the in-frame ones, with some missing. The sample contains tens of thousands of clones, 65% to 80% of which appear only once. Sequenced material: peripheral blood. These receptor sequences come from a human donor with active or convalescent COVID-19. The donor label of this sample is uncertain.

The chain couples TRBV9 to TRBJ1-2; perhaps TRBD1 as D (6 bases). Trimming took off 0 bases at V and 6 bases at J, with 12 bases between the two ends. Germline lookup yields CDR1 SGDLS and CDR2 YYNGEE. The CDR3 is 14 amino acids. The CDR3 spells CASSVAGAKNGYTF. The DNA for the CDR3 is TGTGCCAGCAGCGTAGCAGGGGCTAAAAATGGCTACACCTTC.

V gene TRBV29-1 combines with J gene TRBJ1-1; a possible D gene is TRBD1 (5 bases). The CDR3 is 12 residues long. V was trimmed by 6 bases and J by 0 bases, leaving 8 bases between them. Per germline, CDR1 SQVTM and CDR2 ANQGSEA. CDR3 bases: TGCAGCGTCGGACACTTGAACACTGAAGCTTTCTTT. Amino acids: CSVGHLNTEAFF.

This clone was observed once. The V gene is TRBV7-2, the J gene TRBJ2-7, with TRBD1 as a possible D gene (7 bases). The CDR3 is 15 amino acids. Trimming removed 1 base at V and 4 bases at J, with 14 bases between. Germline-derived CDR1 and CDR2 are SGHTA and FQGNSA. The CDR3 sequence: CASSLVEGAGYEQYF. For the CDR3, the DNA is TGTGCCAGCAGCTTAGTGGAGGGGGCGGGGTACGAGCAGTACTTC.

This clone was counted between two and nine times. The gene calls are TRBV15 and TRBJ1-2; D is perhaps TRBD1 (5 bases). The CDR3 loop spans 17 amino acids. The V gene lost 5 bases and the J gene lost 7 bases, with 26 bases spanning the gap. The germline CDR1 and CDR2 sequences are LNHNV and YYDKDF (reference sequence). CDR3 DNA sequence: TGTGCCACCAGCGAGAATTCGGGGGGTGCTGGTTACGGTGGCTACACCTTC. It specifies CATSENSGGAGYGGYTF.

The gene calls are TRBV5-5 and TRBJ1-2; D gene ambiguous. CDR1 is SGHKS, CDR2 YYEKEE, per germline (reference sequence). CDR3 length: 14 amino acids. V was trimmed by 5 bases and J by 8 bases, leaving 19 bases between them. The CDR3 protein is CASSLQAEGIGYTF. The CDR3 coding sequence is TGTGCCAGCAGTCTTCAAGCTGAGGGTATCGGCTACACCTTC.

This chain connects TRBV29-1 to TRBJ2-3; perhaps TRBD2 as D (5 bases). Germline V gene lookup returns CDR1 SQVTM and CDR2 ANQGSEA. Between the trimmed V and J ends, which lost 3 bases and 1 base, there was a span of 11 bases. This CDR3 comprises 14 residues. The CDR3 DNA sequence: TGCAGCGTTGATCCGGGGAAAGGCACAGATACGCAGTATTTT. Amino acid sequence: CSVDPGKGTDTQYF.

V usage is TRBV7-2 and J usage is TRBJ1-1; 10 bases line up with TRBD1. There are 15 residues in the CDR3. V shed 2 bases, J shed 5 bases, and the junction held 5 bases outside the gene matches. Germline values: CDR1 SGHTA, CDR2 FQGNSA. As DNA, the CDR3 is TGTGCCAGCAGCTTAAGGGACAGGGGAGGTACTGAAGCTTTCTTT. Its protein product is CASSLRDRGGTEAFF.

The chain links TRBV6-6 to TRBJ1-2; possible D gene TRBD1, 5 bases. Germline CDR1 is MNHNY and CDR2 is SVGAGI (reference sequence). Trimming removed 7 bases from V and 3 bases from J, with 21 bases in between. CDR3 length equals 16 residues. This chain's CDR3 is CASTPRGGKKYYGYTF. For the CDR3, the DNA is TGTGCCAGCACCCCCCGGGGGGGGAAAAAATACTATGGCTACACCTTC.

The chain carries TRBV7-9 and TRBJ2-7; 7 positions match TRBD2. CDR3 size: 14 residues. The J segment lost 3 bases and the V segment lost 4 bases, leaving 6 bases of the junction unmatched. Germline-derived CDR1 and CDR2 are SEHNR and FQNEAQ (reference sequence). The CDR3 DNA reads as TGTGCCAGCAGCTCGACTAGCCACGTCTACGAGCAGTACTTC. Translating it yields CASSSTSHVYEQYF.

The rearrangement uses TRBV6-6 and TRBJ2-7, with a weak D call TRBD1 (6 bases). Germline V gene lookup returns CDR1 MNHNY and CDR2 SVGAGI (reference sequence). Trimming left V 2 bases short and J 0 bases short, with 8 bases between. This CDR3 has 14 residues. The DNA of the CDR3 is TGTGCCAGCAGTTACGGGGACAACTCCTACGAGCAGTACTTC. Amino acid sequence: CASSYGDNSYEQYF.

The V gene is TRBV11-2, the J gene TRBJ2-1; the match to TRBD2 covers 11 bases. J lost 4 bases, V lost 3 bases, and 8 bases had no gene match. The CDR3 is 17 amino acids. Germline loops: CDR1 SGHAT, CDR2 FQNNGV. CDR3 in DNA: TGTGCCAGCAGCTTCTCACCCGGGACTAGCGGATACAATGAGCAGTTCTTC. Translating it yields CASSFSPGTSGYNEQFF.

The genes are TRBV4-2 and TRBJ1-6; D perhaps matches TRBD1 (5 bases). V was cut by 1 base and J by 6 bases, with 22 bases left in between. CDR3 size: 19 residues. Germline CDR1 and CDR2: LGHNA and YNFKEQ. CDR3 nucleotide sequence: TGTGCCAGCAGCCAAGTTCGGGGGTCGGCAGACCACTTTAATTCACCCCTCCACTTT. This translates into CASSQVRGSADHFNSPLHF.

This chain joins TRBV7-7 and TRBJ2-3, with TRBD2 matching 12 bases. Germline V gene sequence: CDR1 SSHAT, CDR2 FNYEAQ (reference sequence). The CDR3 extends over 15 amino acids. The J segment lost 4 bases and the V segment lost 6 bases, leaving 5 bases of the junction unmatched. The DNA of the CDR3 is TGTGCCAGCAGTGCGACTAGCGGGAGCTCAGATACGCAGTATTTT. Translation gives CASSATSGSSDTQYF.

This clone was seen only once. The chain uses TRBV7-3 and TRBJ2-3, with 13 bases lining up with TRBD2. Per the germline V gene, CDR1 is SGHTA and CDR2 is FQGTGA. The CDR3 extends over 16 amino acids. The trim removed 5 bases at V and 4 bases at J, leaving 6 bases unmatched. The DNA of the CDR3 is TGTGCCAGCAGCCTCACTAGCGGGAGGGCCGCAGATACGCAGTATTTT. Translated, it gives CASSLTSGRAADTQYF.

This chain joins TRBV5-1 and TRBJ2-1; TRBD2 might be the D (5 bases). V lost 3 bases, J lost 2 bases, and 9 bases lay in between. Germline lookup yields CDR1 SGHRS and CDR2 YFSETQ. The CDR3 is 14 amino acids. DNA of the CDR3: TGCGCCAGCAGCTCCTCCGGGACCTACAATGAGCAGTTCTTC. Translated: CASSSSGTYNEQFF.

The chain uses TRBV18 and TRBJ1-4; D is perhaps TRBD1 (6 bases). CDR3 length: 18 amino acids. Germline assignment: CDR1 KGHSH and CDR2 LQKENI. V shed 0 bases and J shed 3 bases, with 17 bases lying between them. The CDR3 DNA is TGTGCCAGCTCACCACCCGTCCCGCCGACAGGTGCTAATGAAAAACTGTTTTTT. Its protein is CASSPPVPPTGANEKLFF.

The V and J genes are TRBV7-2 and TRBJ2-1, with 7 bases matching TRBD2. Trimming cost V 4 bases and J 4 bases; bases outside gene matches: 7. In germline, CDR1 is SGHTA, CDR2 FQGNSA. CDR3 size: 15 residues. This CDR3 is CASSSSGTIYNEQFF. The CDR3 region has the DNA TGTGCCAGCAGCTCCTCCGGGACTATTTACAATGAGCAGTTCTTC.

This sequence joins TRBV7-9 and TRBJ1-2, with a possible D match to TRBD1 (5 bases). Germline CDR1 is SEHNR and CDR2 is FQNEAQ (reference sequence). V was cut by 5 bases and J by 8 bases, with 18 bases left in between. The CDR3 contains 14 residues. This CDR3 reads CASSTGTPRSGYTF. The CDR3 DNA follows: TGTGCCAGCAGCACCGGGACTCCTAGAAGCGGCTACACCTTC.

V usage is TRBV7-9 and J usage is TRBJ2-7, with D tentatively TRBD1 (6 bases). In germline, CDR1 is SEHNR, CDR2 FQNEAQ (reference sequence). The CDR3 loop spans 13 amino acids. V gave up 2 bases and J gave up 5 bases, with 10 bases separating them. The CDR3 sequence is CASSLRGQHEQYF. The CDR3 region has the DNA TGTGCCAGCAGCTTACGCGGACAGCACGAGCAGTACTTC.

Many counts were recorded for this clone. The V gene is TRBV5-1, the J gene TRBJ1-5; 10 bases map to TRBD1. This CDR3 contains 16 residues. The V gene's germline CDR1 is SGHRS and CDR2 YFSETQ. J was trimmed by 2 bases and V by 0 bases; bases with no gene match: 2. CDR3 residues: CASSLGQGAGNQPQHF. The CDR3 DNA is TGCGCCAGCAGCTTGGGACAGGGGGCTGGCAATCAGCCCCAGCATTTT. Full variable domain (rest looked up from reference TRBV5-1 and TRBJ1-5): KAGVTQTPRYLIKTRGQQVTLSCSPISGHRSVSWYQQTPGQGLQFLFEYFSETQRNKGNFPGRFSGRQFSNSRSEMNVSTLELGDSALYLCASSLGQGAGNQPQHFGDGTRLSIL.

The rearrangement uses TRBV28 and TRBJ2-7, with TRBD1 matching 8 bases. Germline lookup yields CDR1 MDHEN and CDR2 SYDVKM. CDR3 length: 14 residues. V lost 1 base and J lost 6; bases outside the gene matches: 5. In DNA form, the CDR3 reads TGTGCCAGCAGTTTATCAGGGGGCTGGGGCGAGCAGTACTTC. Protein sequence: CASSLSGGWGEQYF.